This T cell receptor (beta chain) stems from a study of blood T cell repertoires in COVID-19. Assay used: immunoSEQ multiplex PCR; TCRdb lists only in-frame clones, some missing. The table shows some 300,000 clones, with roughly 90% occurring only once. This receptor was identified in a woman aged 35 to 49 who had recovered from COVID-19. The specimen sequenced was PBMCs or T cells enriched from blood (not recorded which).

The DNA for the CDR3 is TGTGCCAGCAGTAGACAGGGGGCATACTATGGCTACACCTTC. Its protein product is CASSRQGAYYGYTF. This sequence joins TRBV6-2 or TRBV6-3 and TRBJ1-2; 10 positions match TRBD1. J lost 3 bases, V lost 5 bases, and 3 bases had no gene match. Germline CDR1 reads MNHEY; CDR2 reads SVGEGT. The CDR3 has 14 residues.